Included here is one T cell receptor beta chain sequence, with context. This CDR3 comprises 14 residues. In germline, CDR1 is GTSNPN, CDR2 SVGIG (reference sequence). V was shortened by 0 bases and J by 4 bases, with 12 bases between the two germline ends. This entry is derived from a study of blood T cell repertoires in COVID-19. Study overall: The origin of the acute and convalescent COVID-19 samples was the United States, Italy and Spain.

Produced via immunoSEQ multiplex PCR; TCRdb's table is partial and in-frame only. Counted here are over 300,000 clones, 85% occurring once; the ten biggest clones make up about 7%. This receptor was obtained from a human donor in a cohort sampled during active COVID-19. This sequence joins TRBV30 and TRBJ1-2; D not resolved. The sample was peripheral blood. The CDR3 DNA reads TGTGCCTGGAGTGTCCCCCGGAGAAGCTATGGCTACACCTTC. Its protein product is CAWSVPRRSYGYTF. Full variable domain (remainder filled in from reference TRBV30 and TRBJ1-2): SQTIHQWPATLVQPVGSPLSLECTVEGTSNPNLYWYRQAAGRGLQLLFYSVGIGQISSEVPQNLSASRPQDRQFILSSKKLLLSDSGFYLCAWSVPRRSYGYTFGSGTRLTVV.